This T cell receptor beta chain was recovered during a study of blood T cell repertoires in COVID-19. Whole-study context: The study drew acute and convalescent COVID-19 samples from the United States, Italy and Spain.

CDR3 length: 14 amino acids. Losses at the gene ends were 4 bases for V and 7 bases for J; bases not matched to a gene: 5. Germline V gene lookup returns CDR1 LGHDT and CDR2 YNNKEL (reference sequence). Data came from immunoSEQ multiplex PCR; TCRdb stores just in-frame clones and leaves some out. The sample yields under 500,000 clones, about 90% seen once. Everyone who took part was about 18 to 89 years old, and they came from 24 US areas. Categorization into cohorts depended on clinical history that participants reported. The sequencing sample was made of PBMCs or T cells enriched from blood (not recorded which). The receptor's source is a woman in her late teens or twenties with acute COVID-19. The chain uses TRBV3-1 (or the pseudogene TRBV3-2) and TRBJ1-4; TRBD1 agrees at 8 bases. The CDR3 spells CASSRQTGVEKLFF. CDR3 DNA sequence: TGTGCCAGCAGCCGTCAGACAGGGGTTGAAAAACTGTTTTTT.